This T cell receptor beta chain stems from a study of PD-1 blockade in classical Hodgkin lymphoma (dated by TCRdb to the early 2020s). For context, the study as a whole: Nivolumab dosing was 3 mg/kg intravenously every 2 weeks, continuing until either disease progression or unacceptable toxicity. To define a peripheral blood immune signature of response to PD-1 blockade in classical Hodgkin lymphoma, the study combined TCR beta sequencing with CyTOF. Study-wide findings and limitations: By C4D1, a significant rise was seen in CD4+ TCR diversity but not in CD8+ TCR diversity (p=0.0027 vs p=0.16), and the rise was most apparent among complete responders (p=0.02). Among trial patients, those achieving complete response had baseline diversity similar to that of newly diagnosed patients, while diversity was significantly lower in partial responders and progressors. Patients starting nivolumab less than 1 year after ASCT had lower diversity and were excluded from later analyses to avoid confounding by immune reconstitution. Newly diagnosed patients were reported to have lower baseline TCR diversity than healthy donors, and relapsed/refractory patients were reported to have lower baseline TCR diversity still. Only a single clinical trial cohort was studied, and what caused the repertoire differences, possibly disease activity or prior therapy, remained undefined.

V lost 1 base and J lost 2 bases; the stretch between them is 12 bases long. From cysteine to phenylalanine, the CDR3 is 15 amino acids long. Only the CDR3 DNA stays, 45 bases, in frame from base 1. For CDR1 and CDR2, the germline V gene lists LGHNA and YNFKEQ. A note on this clone: The antigen it binds to is not known. Per-base qualities were not stored, and no clone one base away is much larger.

The Qiagen DNeasy kit was used to extract genomic DNA from unsorted PBMCs and from the negatively selected CD4+ and CD8+ fractions. TCR beta CDR3 regions were subjected to amplification by immunoSEQ multiplex PCR with primers that anneal to V and J segments. A synthetic immune receptor repertoire was used to minimize amplification bias, and any residual bias was removed computationally once sequencing was done. The original methods were these. Repertoire diversity was quantified as the Shannon entropy index using custom Python scripts. Unsorted, CD4+ and CD8+ repertoires were analyzed separately, except for combined analyses in which CD4+ and CD8+ sequences were merged in silico. A clone was considered expanded if an increase in frequency of at least 2-fold after treatment relative to C1D1 was found, and a pseudocount of 0.5 was applied to clones undetected at baseline. Clones with 0 or 1 copy at C1D1 were classified as singleton clones, and clones with 2 or more copies were classified as non-singleton clones. By matching protein sequences in sorted samples from the same patient, clones expanded in unsorted samples were annotated as CD4+, CD8+ or unknown. Diversity changes from C1D1 to C4D1 were tested in paired samples using Wilcoxon tests. TCRdb retrieved this table from immuneACCESS and kept in-frame rearrangements only. Not all clones are present; in checked studies, unresolved V genes account for under half, and no reason is known for the remainder. V, J and clone size are taken as reported in that table, and D and trimming were inferred from the DNA itself. The sample data list tens of thousands of clones, and approximately 70% of these were observed just once. Clones ranked in the top ten supply approximately 15% of the sample.

The sample's time point label, in plain terms: cycle 2 day 1 (C2D1) of nivolumab. Every trial patient had relapsed after autologous stem cell transplantation, and cohorts A, B and C differed in prior brentuximab vedotin exposure. The trial cohort was composed of approximately 56 patients with relapsed/refractory classical Hodgkin lymphoma, for whom complete response, partial response or progressive disease was recorded as best overall response. In the multi-cohort phase II CheckMate 205 trial, trial patients received single-agent nivolumab. An independent review committee assessed best overall response using the 2007 International Working Group response criteria. Trial PBMCs were collected immediately before nivolumab initiation (C1D1) and during therapy at cycle 2 day 1 and cycle 4 day 1. Peripheral blood was collected in 8 mL Vacutainer Cell Preparation Tubes, from which PBMCs were isolated by centrifugation and then cryopreserved.

The source of this sequence is a human donor with classical Hodgkin lymphoma. The sample consisted of peripheral blood mononuclear cells (PBMCs), taken before the second cycle of nivolumab. The sequence is built from TRBV4-2 and TRBJ2-7; the D gene could be either TRBD1 or TRBD2, each agreeing at 5 bases. The CDR3 protein is CASSQGGSSTYEQYF. The DNA sequence is given as TGTGCCAGCAGCCAAGGGGGGAGTAGCACCTACGAGCAGTACTTC.